This T cell receptor (beta chain) derives from a study of cytomegalovirus exposure and HLA in healthy donors. Study-level information: The study placed approximately 78% of its approximately 380 genotyped donors in the Caucasian-associated ancestry cluster. General observations from the study: Researchers reported in a later analysis that a missense DCLRE1C variant was tied to TCR beta V- and J-gene trimming. Later analysis reportedly placed an Asian-associated ancestry cluster below the roughly 690-donor mean in N-insertions.

It was with 60 Vbeta and 13 Jbeta primers that the PCR ran. Produced via immunoSEQ multiplex PCR; TCRdb's table is partial and in-frame only. The profile covers 150,000 to 250,000 clones, with 70% to 80% appearing a single time and approximately 4.4% taken by the ten largest. A few counts support this clone. As yet, its antigen is unknown. The donors, nominally healthy at sampling, likely had unrecorded immune exposures. The CDR3 is 12 residues long. Germline loops: CDR1 SGHTA, CDR2 FQGNSA. V lost 1 base and J lost 7, with 5 bases in between. The genes are TRBV7-2 and TRBJ2-1; D unresolved. This clonotype originated in a woman aged 25 to 39 in good health and CMV-seropositive. What was sequenced was PBMCs. This CDR3 reads CASSLDLNEQFF. Written as DNA, the CDR3 is TGTGCCAGCAGCTTAGATCTTAATGAGCAGTTCTTC. The full variable domain, in which reference TRBV7-2 and TRBJ2-1 provide the parts outside the CDR3, is GAGVSQSPSNKVTEKGKDVELRCDPISGHTALYWYRQSLGQGLEFLIYFQGNSAPDKSGLPSDRFSAERTGGSVSTLTIQRTQQEDSAVYLCASSLDLNEQFFGPGTRLTVL.